Listed below are T cell receptor beta chains from one sample, sequenced in a study of T-cell reconstitution after alpha-beta-depleted transplantation in children. Each CDR3 protein gets one entry after TCRdb re-called the PCR reads with MiXCR. The data hold approximately 590,000 distinct CDR3 sequences, with about 10% observed a single time. Here the sequenced sample was PBMCs from the stem cell graft donor, taken from the stem cell graft. The source is a human donor who donated a stem cell graft to a child with acute myeloid leukemia. Each CDR3 is given with its conserved first and last residue. The D gene is left open where the match is weak. Size values are once, few and many counts, or a class for expanded clones, and some rows have none.

J gene: TRBJ2-5; D gene: -; clone size: few; V gene: TRBV5-1; CDR3 protein: CASSFSQQQETQYF; CDR3 DNA: TGCGCCAGCAGCTTCAGCCAACAACAAGAGACCCAGTACTTC
J gene: TRBJ2-2; D gene: TRBD2; clone size: few; V gene: TRBV9; CDR3 protein: CASSWGLAGLKTGELFF; CDR3 DNA: TGTGCCAGCAGCTGGGGACTAGCGGGGCTCAAGACCGGGGAGCTGTTTTTT
J gene: TRBJ2-5; D gene: TRBD1; clone size: few; V gene: TRBV6-2/TRBV6-3; CDR3 protein: CASRTGAEETQYF; CDR3 DNA: TGTGCCAGCAGGACAGGGGCAGAAGAGACCCAGTACTTC
J gene: TRBJ2-5; D gene: TRBD2; clone size: few; V gene: TRBV7-9; CDR3 protein: CASTSWAGVEETQYF; CDR3 DNA: TGTGCCAGCACCTCATGGGCGGGAGTGGAAGAGACCCAGTACTTC
J gene: TRBJ2-3; D gene: TRBD2; clone size: few; V gene: TRBV10-3; CDR3 protein: CAISGGTSASDTQYF; CDR3 DNA: TGTGCCATCTCGGGGGGGACTAGCGCCTCGGATACGCAGTATTTT
J gene: TRBJ1-4; D gene: -; clone size: many; V gene: TRBV29-1; CDR3 protein: CSVEEGSEKLFF; CDR3 DNA: TGCAGCGTTGAAGAGGGTTCGGAAAAACTGTTTTTT
J gene: TRBJ1-4; D gene: TRBD1; clone size: few; V gene: TRBV12-3/TRBV12-4; CDR3 protein: CASTGDRGTNEKLFF; CDR3 DNA: TGTGCCAGCACCGGAGACAGGGGGACTAATGAAAAACTGTTTTTT
J gene: TRBJ1-2; D gene: -; clone size: -; V gene: TRBV29-1; CDR3 protein: CSVVWGYGYTF; CDR3 DNA: TGCAGCGTTGTTTGGGGCTATGGCTACACCTTC
J gene: TRBJ2-1; D gene: -; clone size: many; V gene: TRBV28; CDR3 protein: CAGGGAGYNEQFF; CDR3 DNA: TGTGCCGGCGGGGGCGCGGGATACAATGAGCAGTTCTTC
J gene: TRBJ2-6; D gene: -; clone size: few; V gene: TRBV9; CDR3 protein: CASSVGQIGGSGANVLTF; CDR3 DNA: TGTGCCAGCAGCGTTGGACAGATCGGAGGCTCTGGGGCCAACGTCCTGACTTTC
J gene: TRBJ2-3; D gene: TRBD2; clone size: -; V gene: TRBV20-1; CDR3 protein: CSAPLDGLAVSTDTQYF; CDR3 DNA: TGCAGTGCGCCCCTGGACGGACTAGCGGTTAGCACAGATACGCAGTATTTT